Shown below are 9 T cell receptor beta chains from a single sample sequenced in a study of T cell repertoires in cytomegalovirus infection. Their specific antigens are unknown. TCRdb fed the reads into MiXCR, producing one record per CDR3 protein. This table holds about 110,000 distinct CDR3 sequences, over 9% found once. Sequenced sample: PBMCs, sequenced either directly or after in vitro stimulation (not recorded which). Every receptor here comes from a human donor in good health (CMV status not recorded). Some clones in this sample may be carry-over from other donors' samples.

There are many counts of this clonotype. The rearrangement uses TRBV29-1 and TRBJ2-1; 10 nucleotides match TRBD2. Per the germline V gene, CDR1 is SQVTM and CDR2 is ANQGSEA. Trimming removed 4 bases from V and 12 bases from J; junction bases left unmatched: 12. This CDR3 contains 14 residues. CDR3 nucleotide sequence: TGCAGCGTTGTACCAAGCGGGAGGGCACTTTCGCAGTTCTTC. Translating it yields CSVVPSGRALSQFF.

V gene TRBV20-1 combines with J gene TRBJ2-3; 10 nucleotides align to TRBD2. This CDR3 contains 20 residues. Germline V gene lookup returns CDR1 DFQATT and CDR2 SNEGSKA (reference sequence). V was clipped by 1 base and J by 2 bases; unmatched bases: 18. CDR3 loop: CSARGVRISGRPRPTDTQYF. In DNA, the CDR3 is TGCAGTGCTAGAGGGGTGCGGATTAGCGGGAGGCCTCGCCCCACAGATACGCAGTATTTT.

In this sample, this clonotype turned up many times. This chain connects TRBV11-2 to TRBJ2-2, with D possibly TRBD2 on 6 matching bases. There are 16 residues in the CDR3. V was clipped by 1 base and J by 5 bases, with 14 bases between them. CDR1 SGHAT and CDR2 FQNNGV come from the germline V gene. The CDR3 protein is CASSLGMGGLTGELFF. The CDR3 DNA follows: TGTGCCAGCAGCTTAGGGATGGGAGGTCTGACCGGGGAGCTGTTTTTT.

Remarks on this clonotype: One end of the junction varies from germline; a read error may be responsible. The chain joins TRBV7-8 to TRBJ2-1, with D possibly being TRBD2 (5 bases). From germline, CDR1 is SGHVS and CDR2 FQNEAQ. The CDR3 consists of 16 residues. In DNA, the CDR3 is TGTGCGAGCAGCTTAGCTTGGAGCGGAATAAACAATGAGCAGTTCTTC. This codes for CASSLAWSGINNEQFF.

This clonotype was found many times. The V call is TRBV7-2, the J call TRBJ2-1; 9 bases fit TRBD1. Germline lookup yields CDR1 SGHTA and CDR2 FQGNSA. The J segment lost 9 bases and the V segment lost 9 bases, leaving 9 bases of the junction unmatched. This CDR3 is built from 13 residues. CDR3 DNA: TGTGCCAGTTCGGGGACAGGGTTGCCTGAGCAGTTCTTC. This translates into CASSGTGLPEQFF. The whole variable domain, filled in from reference TRBV7-2 and TRBJ2-1, reads GAGVSQSPSNKVTEKGKDVELRCDPISGHTALYWYRQSLGQGLEFLIYFQGNSAPDKSGLPSDRFSAERTGGSVSTLTIQRTQQEDSAVYLCASSGTGLPEQFFGPGTRLTVL.

This clonotype was found many times. V gene TRBV7-2 combines with J gene TRBJ1-5; 7 positions match TRBD1. CDR3 length: 16 residues. The germline CDR1 and CDR2 sequences are SGHTA and FQGNSA. Trimming at V came to 5 bases and at J to 3 bases, leaving 10 bases not matched to a gene. The CDR3 sequence is CASSLGTASFNQPQHF. The CDR3 DNA is TGTGCCAGCAGCCTCGGGACAGCCTCGTTCAATCAGCCCCAGCATTTT. The whole variable domain, filled in from reference TRBV7-2 and TRBJ1-5, reads GAGVSQSPSNKVTEKGKDVELRCDPISGHTALYWYRQSLGQGLEFLIYFQGNSAPDKSGLPSDRFSAERTGGSVSTLTIQRTQQEDSAVYLCASSLGTASFNQPQHFGDGTRLSIL.

This clonotype was seen repeatedly, ten times or more. The gene calls are TRBV7-2 and TRBJ2-2, with 7 bases identical to TRBD1. The V gene's germline CDR1 is SGHTA and CDR2 FQGNSA. Trimming at V came to 5 bases and at J to 8 bases, leaving 8 bases not matched to a gene. The CDR3 is 14 amino acids. The CDR3 nucleotides read TGTGCCAGCAGCCCAAGACAGGGAGCTGGGGAGCTGTTTTTT. It codes for CASSPRQGAGELFF.

This clonotype was recorded many times. The chain recombines TRBV7-2 with TRBJ1-5, with TRBD1 matching over 7 bases. There are 13 residues in the CDR3. The junction had 0 bases not matched to a gene; V was cut back by 5 bases and J by 2 bases. Germline V gene lookup returns CDR1 SGHTA and CDR2 FQGNSA. In DNA, the CDR3 is TGTGCCAGCAGCACAGGGGGCAATCAGCCCCAGCATTTT. This codes for CASSTGGNQPQHF.

This chain connects TRBV6-5 to TRBJ1-2; TRBD1 matches 8 bases. Germline loops: CDR1 MNHEY, CDR2 SVGAGI. This CDR3 has 14 residues. The V gene end was trimmed by 5 bases and the J gene end by 4 bases; junction bases not matched to a gene: 6. The CDR3 DNA is TGTGCCAGCAGTCCGGACAGGGCGGCCTATGGCTACACCTTC. This codes for CASSPDRAAYGYTF.